This TCR beta chain emerged from a study of T cell responses to AZD1222 COVID-19 vaccine. Clones were sequenced by immunoSEQ multiplex PCR, and TCRdb holds only the in-frame ones, with some missing. The repertoire holds around 130,000 clones, with about 88% as singletons. Of note for this clone: Antigen unknown.

CDR1 and CDR2 from the germline V gene are SGHVS and FNYEAQ. The CDR3 is 15 amino acids. The V end was cut by 4 bases, the J end by 4 bases, with 14 bases between. Whole-study findings and limits: Spike was spanned by vaccine-associated CD4 TCRs, with dominance at 160-218 and 743-854.

Material: peripheral blood, obtained 28 days after the second AZD1222 dose. The TCR sequence derives from an adult who received the AZD1222 COVID-19 vaccine. This sequence joins TRBV7-6 and TRBJ1-3, with D possibly being TRBD1 (6 bases). The CDR3 region has the DNA TGTGCCAGCAGCTCCACAGGGTTTTCAGGAAACACCATATATTTT. This sequence encodes CASSSTGFSGNTIYF.